This T cell receptor (beta chain) comes out of a study of glioma-infiltrating T cells after dendritic cell vaccination. CDR3 length equals 16 residues. The germline V gene has CDR1 SNHLY and CDR2 FYNNEI. The junction had 16 bases not matched to a gene; V was cut back by 7 bases and J by 7 bases. Assay: immunoSEQ multiplex PCR; the TCRdb copy retains only in-frame clones and omits some. The table has around 100,000 clones, 81% seen once; the top ten hold over 9.5%. This chain connects TRBV2 to TRBJ2-3, with 8 positions matching TRBD2. This clonotype was obtained from a human donor with glioblastoma. The specimen was blood, collected before dendritic cell vaccination. The CDR3 loop reads CASTDPGGLAEYTQYF. CDR3 sequence (DNA): TGTGCCAGCACCGACCCCGGAGGACTAGCTGAGTATACGCAGTATTTT.